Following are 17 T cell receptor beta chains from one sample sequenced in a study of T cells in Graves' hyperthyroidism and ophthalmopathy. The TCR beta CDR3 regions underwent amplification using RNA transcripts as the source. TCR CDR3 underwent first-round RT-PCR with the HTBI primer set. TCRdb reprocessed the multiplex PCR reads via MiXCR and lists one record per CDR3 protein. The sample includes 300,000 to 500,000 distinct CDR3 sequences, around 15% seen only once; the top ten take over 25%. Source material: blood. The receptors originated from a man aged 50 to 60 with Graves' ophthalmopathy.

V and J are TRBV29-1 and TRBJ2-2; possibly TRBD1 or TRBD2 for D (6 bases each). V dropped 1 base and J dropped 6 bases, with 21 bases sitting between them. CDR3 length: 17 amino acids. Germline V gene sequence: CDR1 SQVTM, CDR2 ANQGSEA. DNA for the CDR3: TGCAGCGTTGAAGGGTCCGATTCTGGACAGCGGGCCGGGGAGCTGTTTTTT. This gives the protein CSVEGSDSGQRAGELFF.

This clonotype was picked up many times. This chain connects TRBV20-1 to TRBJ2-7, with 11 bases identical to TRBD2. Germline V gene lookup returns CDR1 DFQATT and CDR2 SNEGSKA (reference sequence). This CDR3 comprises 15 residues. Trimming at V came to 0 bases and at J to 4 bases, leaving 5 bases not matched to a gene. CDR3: CSARDSGRVEYEQYF. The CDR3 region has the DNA TGCAGTGCTAGAGATAGCGGGAGGGTTGAATACGAGCAGTACTTC.

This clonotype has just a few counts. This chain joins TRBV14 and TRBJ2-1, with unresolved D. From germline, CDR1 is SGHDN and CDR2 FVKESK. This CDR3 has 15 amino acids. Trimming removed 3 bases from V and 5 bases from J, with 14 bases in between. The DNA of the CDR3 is TGTGCCAGCAGCCAGGTGTGGGGATTTAACAATGAGCAGTTCTTC. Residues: CASSQVWGFNNEQFF.

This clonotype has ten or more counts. The CDR3 region has the DNA TGTGCCAGCAGCAAACGCACAGGGGATCCCTACGAGCAGTACTTC. As protein: CASSKRTGDPYEQYF. The chain employs TRBV7-9 and TRBJ2-7; the match to TRBD1 covers 7 bases. The ends lost 5 bases at V and 2 bases at J; junction bases unmatched: 9. In germline, CDR1 is SEHNR, CDR2 FQNEAQ (reference sequence). The CDR3 runs to 15 residues.

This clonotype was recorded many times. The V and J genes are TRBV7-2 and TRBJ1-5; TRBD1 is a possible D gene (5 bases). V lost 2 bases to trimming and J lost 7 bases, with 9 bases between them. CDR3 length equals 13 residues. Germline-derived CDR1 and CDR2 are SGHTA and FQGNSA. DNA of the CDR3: TGTGCCAGCAGCTTACAGGGCCGACAGCCCCAGCATTTT. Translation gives CASSLQGRQPQHF.

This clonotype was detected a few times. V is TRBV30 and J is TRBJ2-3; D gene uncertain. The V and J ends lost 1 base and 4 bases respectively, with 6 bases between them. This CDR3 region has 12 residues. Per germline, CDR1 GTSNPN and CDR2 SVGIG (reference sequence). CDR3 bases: TGTGCCTGGAGTGGGCTTTCAGATACGCAGTATTTT. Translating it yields CAWSGLSDTQYF.

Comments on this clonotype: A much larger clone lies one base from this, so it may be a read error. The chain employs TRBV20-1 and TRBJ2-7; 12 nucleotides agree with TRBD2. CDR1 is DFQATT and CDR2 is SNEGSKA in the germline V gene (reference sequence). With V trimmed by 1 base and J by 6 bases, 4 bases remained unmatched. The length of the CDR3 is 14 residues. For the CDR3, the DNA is TGCAGTGCTAGAGGACTAGCGGGAGTTGGCGAGCAGTACTTC. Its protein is CSARGLAGVGEQYF.

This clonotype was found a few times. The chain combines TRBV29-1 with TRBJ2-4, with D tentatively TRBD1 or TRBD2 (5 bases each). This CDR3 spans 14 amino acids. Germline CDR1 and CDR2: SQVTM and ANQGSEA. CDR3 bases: TGCAATAACCCCCGTGGGGGTTCCAAAAACATTCAGTACTTC. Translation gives CNNPRGGSKNIQYF.

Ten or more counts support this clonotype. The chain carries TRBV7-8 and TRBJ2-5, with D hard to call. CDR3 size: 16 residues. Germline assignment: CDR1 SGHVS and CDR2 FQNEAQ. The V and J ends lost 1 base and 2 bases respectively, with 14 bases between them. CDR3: CASSLGLRSNQETQYF. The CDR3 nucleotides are TGTGCCAGCAGCTTAGGCCTACGGTCTAATCAAGAGACCCAGTACTTC.

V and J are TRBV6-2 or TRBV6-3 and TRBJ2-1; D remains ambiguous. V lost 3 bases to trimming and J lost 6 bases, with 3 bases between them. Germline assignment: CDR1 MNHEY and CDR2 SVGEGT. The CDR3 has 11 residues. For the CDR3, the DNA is TGTGCCAGCAGTTATATCAATGAGCAGTTCTTC. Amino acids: CASSYINEQFF.

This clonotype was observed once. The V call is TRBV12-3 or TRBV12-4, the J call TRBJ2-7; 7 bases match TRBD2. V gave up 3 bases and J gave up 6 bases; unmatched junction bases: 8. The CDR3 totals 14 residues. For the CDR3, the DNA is TGTGCCAGCAGTTTGACGGGAGGTATGGGCGAGCAGTACTTC. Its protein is CASSLTGGMGEQYF.

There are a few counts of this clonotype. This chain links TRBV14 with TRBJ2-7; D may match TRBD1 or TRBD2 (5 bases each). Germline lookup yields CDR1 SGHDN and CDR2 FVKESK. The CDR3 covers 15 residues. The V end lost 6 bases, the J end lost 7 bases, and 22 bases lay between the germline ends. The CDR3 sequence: CASRPPGPPLGEQYF. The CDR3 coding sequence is TGTGCCAGCAGACCTCCGGGACCACCGTTAGGGGAGCAGTACTTC.

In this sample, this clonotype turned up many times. For the CDR3, the DNA is TGTGCCAGCAGTGAACGGACTAGCGGGAGCCCCGAGCAGTACTTC. This gives the protein CASSERTSGSPEQYF. The gene calls are TRBV2 and TRBJ2-7; TRBD2 matches at 13 bases. Germline CDR1 SNHLY, CDR2 FYNNEI. The CDR3 covers 15 residues. V lost 2 bases to trimming and J lost 6 bases; unmatched junction nucleotides: 4. The full variable domain, completed using reference TRBV2 and TRBJ2-7, is EPEVTQTPSHQVTQMGQEVILRCVPISNHLYFYWYRQILGQKVEFLVSFYNNEISEKSEIFDDQFSVERPDGSNFTLKIRSTKLEDSAMYFCASSERTSGSPEQYFGPGTRLTVT.

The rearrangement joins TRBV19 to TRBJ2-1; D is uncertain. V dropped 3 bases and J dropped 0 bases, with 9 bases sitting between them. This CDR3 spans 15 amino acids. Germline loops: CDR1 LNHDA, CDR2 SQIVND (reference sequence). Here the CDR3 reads CASSMGRSSYNEQFF. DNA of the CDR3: TGTGCCAGTAGTATGGGCAGGAGCTCCTACAATGAGCAGTTCTTC. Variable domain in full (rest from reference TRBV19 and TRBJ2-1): DGGITQSPKYLFRKEGQNVTLSCEQNLNHDAMYWYRQDPGQGLRLIYYSQIVNDFQKGDIAEGYSVSREKKESFPLTVTSAQKNPTAFYLCASSMGRSSYNEQFFGPGTRLTVL.

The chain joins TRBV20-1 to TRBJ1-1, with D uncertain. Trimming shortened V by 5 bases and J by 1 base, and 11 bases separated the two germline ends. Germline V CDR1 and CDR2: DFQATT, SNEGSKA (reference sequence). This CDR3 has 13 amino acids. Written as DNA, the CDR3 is TGCAGTGCTGATGGACTGGGGAACACTGAAGCTTTCTTT. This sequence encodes CSADGLGNTEAFF.

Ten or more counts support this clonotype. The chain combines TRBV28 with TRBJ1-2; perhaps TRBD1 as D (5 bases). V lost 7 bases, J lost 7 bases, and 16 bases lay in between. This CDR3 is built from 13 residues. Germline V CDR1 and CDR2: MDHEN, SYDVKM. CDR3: CASIPPAGTGYTF. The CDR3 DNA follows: TGTGCCAGCATTCCTCCGGCAGGGACTGGCTACACCTTC.

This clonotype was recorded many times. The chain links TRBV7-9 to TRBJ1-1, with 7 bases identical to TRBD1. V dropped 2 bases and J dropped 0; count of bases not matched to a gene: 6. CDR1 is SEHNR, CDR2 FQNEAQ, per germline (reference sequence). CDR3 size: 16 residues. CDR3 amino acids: CASSLQGGAVNTEAFF. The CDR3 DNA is TGTGCCAGCAGCTTACAGGGGGGGGCGGTGAACACTGAAGCTTTCTTT.